This T cell receptor beta chain was sequenced during a study of control samples from healthy donors and cancer patients. Generated by immunoSEQ multiplex PCR, the TCRdb table keeps only in-frame clones and is missing some. The sample lists roughly 130,000 clones, approximately 94% occurring once. V shed 6 bases, J shed 5 bases, and the junction held 3 bases outside the gene matches. There are 13 residues in the CDR3. This receptor was identified in a man aged 25 to 40 in good health. Sequencing was carried out using blood. The J gene is TRBJ1-4, the V gene TRBV12-3 or TRBV12-4, with 7 bases lining up with TRBD1. CDR3: CASSAGGNEKLFF. In DNA form, the CDR3 reads TGTGCCAGCAGCGCAGGGGGGAATGAAAAACTGTTTTTT.